Sequencing of this T cell receptor beta chain was carried out in a study of vaccination effects on CD4 cells after COVID-19. Regarding the study as a whole: Sampling in the study covered few convalescent patients and included no early post-infection timepoints.

Under the ViraFEST assay, PBMC were stimulated with viral peptide pools so that antigen-specific CD4+ T cells expanded. Sequencing was performed afterwards. Isolation of CD4+ T cells took place after approximately 10 days of culture. Previously uninfected by SARS-CoV-2, the vaccine recipients also showed negative nucleocapsid antibodies. Both day 3 and day 7 saw half the medium replaced with IL-2 medium. Generated by immunoSEQ multiplex PCR, the TCRdb table keeps only in-frame clones and is missing some. The sample yields 65,000 to 85,000 clones, 80% seen once. Notes on this clone: The target antigen is unknown.

The germline gives CDR1 SGHRS, CDR2 YFSETQ. Losses at the gene ends were 7 bases for V and 0 bases for J; bases not matched to a gene: 5. This CDR3 spans 14 amino acids. This specimen was CD4+ T cells from PBMCs cultured with SARS-CoV-2 spike peptides, taken before COVID-19 vaccination. This chain links TRBV5-1 with TRBJ1-1, with TRBD1 matching 8 bases. The clonotype was recovered from a human donor who received a COVID-19 vaccine. The CDR3 coding sequence is TGCGCCAGCTGGACAGGGCAAATGAACACTGAAGCTTTCTTT. Protein product: CASWTGQMNTEAFF. Drawing the rest from reference TRBV5-1 and TRBJ1-1, the complete variable domain is KAGVTQTPRYLIKTRGQQVTLSCSPISGHRSVSWYQQTPGQGLQFLFEYFSETQRNKGNFPGRFSGRQFSNSRSEMNVSTLELGDSALYLCASWTGQMNTEAFFGQGTRLTVV.